This TCR beta chain was sequenced in a study of PD-L1 blockade in urothelial cancer. The wider study: Blood analysis occurred 3 weeks (second dose) and 6 weeks after treatment start.

This CDR3 is 14 amino acids long. Trimming pared 11 bases from V and 0 bases from J, leaving 16 bases between. CDR1 is SGHAT and CDR2 is FQNNGV in the germline V gene. Time point denoted: peripheral blood 6 weeks after treatment start. Profiling relied on immunoSEQ multiplex PCR, and the TCRdb table lists in-frame clones only, not all of them. The sample has 100,000 to 150,000 clones; 86% are singletons. The sample here was PBMCs, taken around atezolizumab (anti-PD-L1) treatment. This TCR came from a man aged 50 or older with urothelial cancer. This chain joins TRBV11-2 and TRBJ1-1; D uncertain. CDR3 loop: CASIMWQLNTEAFF. The CDR3 region has the DNA TGTGCCTCGATTATGTGGCAGTTGAACACTGAAGCTTTCTTT.